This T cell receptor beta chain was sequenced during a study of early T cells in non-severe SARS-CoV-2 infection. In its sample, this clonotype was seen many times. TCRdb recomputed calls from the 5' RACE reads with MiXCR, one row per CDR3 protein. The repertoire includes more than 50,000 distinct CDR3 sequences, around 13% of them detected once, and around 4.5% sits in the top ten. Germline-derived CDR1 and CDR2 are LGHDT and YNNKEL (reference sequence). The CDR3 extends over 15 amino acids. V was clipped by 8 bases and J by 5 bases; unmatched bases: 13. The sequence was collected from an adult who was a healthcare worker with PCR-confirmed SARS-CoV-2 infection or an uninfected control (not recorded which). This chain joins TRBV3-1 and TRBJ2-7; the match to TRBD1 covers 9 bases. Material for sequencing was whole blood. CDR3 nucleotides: TGTGCCAGCCGCCTCCAGGGGACAGGGAGCCACGAGCAGTACTTC. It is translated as CASRLQGTGSHEQYF.